The 8 T cell receptor beta chains listed next were all sequenced from one sample in a study of radiation and T cells in renal cell carcinoma. Time point indicated: blood 2 weeks post-SBRT. Treatment meaning: 15 Gy SBRT to primary tumor, nephrectomy 4 weeks later. TCRdb keeps only in-frame clones here, not all; method: immunoSEQ multiplex PCR. Among 95,000 to 150,000 clones listed, 65% to 85% were seen once. Sequenced material: blood, taken from a patient whose treatment included radiotherapy and nephrectomy. The receptors shown here come from a man in his forties or fifties with renal cell carcinoma.

The chain has TRBV5-6 and TRBJ1-5, with unresolved D. This CDR3 has 15 amino acids. Germline V gene sequence: CDR1 SGHDT, CDR2 YYEEEE. Trimming cost V 0 bases and J 0 bases, with 7 bases left between them. CDR3 DNA: TGTGCCAGCAGCTTGGGACGGTATAGCAATCAGCCCCAGCATTTT. Its protein is CASSLGRYSNQPQHF.

The genes are TRBV6-5 and TRBJ2-1; D remains unclear. The V end lost 4 bases, the J end lost 4 bases, and 5 bases lay between the germline ends. The CDR3 consists of 12 residues. Germline V CDR1 and CDR2: MNHEY, SVGAGI. The CDR3 nucleotides read TGTGCCAGCAGTTCCCTGTACAATGAGCAGTTCTTC. This sequence encodes CASSSLYNEQFF.

This clone was observed at least ten times. This sample also contains other DNA sequences that code for the same CDR3. The chain joins TRBV6-5 to TRBJ2-7, with 9 bases fitting TRBD1. The CDR3 is 14 residues long. Trimming took 5 bases from V and 0 from J; bases not matched to a gene: 2. Germline V gives CDR1 MNHEY, CDR2 SVGAGI. CDR3 sequence: CASSRQGGSYEQYF. The CDR3 nucleotides are TGTGCCAGCAGTCGACAGGGGGGCTCCTACGAGCAGTACTTC.

J is TRBJ2-7 and V is TRBV5-1; 8 bases align to TRBD1. The CDR3 is 19 amino acids. The ends lost 4 bases at V and 3 bases at J; junction bases unmatched: 21. The germline gives CDR1 SGHRS, CDR2 YFSETQ. The CDR3 loop is CASSPTTGELWTGYYEQYF. The CDR3 DNA sequence: TGCGCCAGCAGCCCCACGACAGGGGAGCTTTGGACGGGCTACTACGAGCAGTACTTC.

The chain recombines TRBV4-3 with TRBJ1-2, with TRBD1 matching over 10 bases. CDR1 LGHNA and CDR2 YSLEER come from the germline V gene. This CDR3 contains 14 residues. J gave up 3 bases and V 4 bases, and 2 bases lay outside the gene matches. Written as DNA, the CDR3 is TGCGCCAGCAGCCGAGGACAGGGGGACTATGGCTACACCTTC. Protein product: CASSRGQGDYGYTF.

The chain joins TRBV30 to TRBJ1-4; D might be TRBD1 (5 bases). Per the germline V gene, CDR1 is GTSNPN and CDR2 is SVGIG (reference sequence). This CDR3 is 14 amino acids long. Trimming cost V 3 bases and J 3 bases, with 11 bases left between them. The CDR3 protein is CAWRPRAANEKLFF. CDR3 bases: TGTGCCTGGAGGCCCAGGGCAGCTAATGAAAAACTGTTTTTT.

This clone was seen once. The chain couples TRBV28 to TRBJ1-1; 8 bases align to TRBD1. Trimming removed 3 bases from V and 0 bases from J; junction bases left unmatched: 15. CDR1 is MDHEN and CDR2 is SYDVKM in the germline V gene. This CDR3 is built from 19 residues. The CDR3 DNA is TGTGCCAGCAGTTTCCGACCCTGGACAGGGCAATACATGAACACTGAAGCTTTCTTT. Residues: CASSFRPWTGQYMNTEAFF.

The chain carries TRBV7-2 and TRBJ1-1, with D possibly being TRBD1 (6 bases). CDR3 length: 14 amino acids. Germline lookup yields CDR1 SGHTA and CDR2 FQGNSA. Trimming cost V 5 bases and J 2 bases, with 12 bases left between them. The CDR3 nucleotides read TGTGCCAGCAGCCCGGGACACCAAAACACTGAAGCTTTCTTT. Its protein product is CASSPGHQNTEAFF.